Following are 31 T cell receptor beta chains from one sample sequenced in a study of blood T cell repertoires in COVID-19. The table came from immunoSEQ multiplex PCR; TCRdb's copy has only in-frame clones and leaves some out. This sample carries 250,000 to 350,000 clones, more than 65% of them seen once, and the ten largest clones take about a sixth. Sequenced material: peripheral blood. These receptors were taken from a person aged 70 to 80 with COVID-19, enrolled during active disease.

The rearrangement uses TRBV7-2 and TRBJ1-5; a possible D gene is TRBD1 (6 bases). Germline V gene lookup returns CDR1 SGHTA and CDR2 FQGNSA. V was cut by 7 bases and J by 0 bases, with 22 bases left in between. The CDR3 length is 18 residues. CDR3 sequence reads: CASIVQGSGHDSNQPQHF. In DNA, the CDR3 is TGTGCCAGCATCGTACAGGGATCGGGCCACGATAGCAATCAGCCCCAGCATTTT.

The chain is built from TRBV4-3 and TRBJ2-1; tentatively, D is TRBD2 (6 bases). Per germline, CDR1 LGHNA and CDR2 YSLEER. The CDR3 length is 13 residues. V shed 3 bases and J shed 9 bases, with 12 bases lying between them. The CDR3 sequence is CASSQRGMGEQFF. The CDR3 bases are TGCGCCAGCAGCCAGCGGGGAATGGGTGAGCAGTTCTTC.

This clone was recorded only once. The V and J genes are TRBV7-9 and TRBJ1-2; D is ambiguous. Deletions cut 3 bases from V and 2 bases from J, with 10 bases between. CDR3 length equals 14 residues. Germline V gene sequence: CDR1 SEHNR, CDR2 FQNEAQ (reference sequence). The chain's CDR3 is CASSFAGRNYGYTF. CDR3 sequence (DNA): TGTGCCAGCAGCTTCGCGGGCAGAAACTATGGCTACACCTTC.

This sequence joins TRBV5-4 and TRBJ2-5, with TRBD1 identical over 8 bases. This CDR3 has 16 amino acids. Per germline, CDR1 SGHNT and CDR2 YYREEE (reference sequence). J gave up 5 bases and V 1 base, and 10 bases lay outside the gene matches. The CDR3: CASSLPTTGGTETQYF. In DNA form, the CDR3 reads TGTGCCAGCAGCTTGCCAACCACAGGGGGTACGGAGACCCAGTACTTC. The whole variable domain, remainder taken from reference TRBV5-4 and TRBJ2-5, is ETGVTQSPTHLIKTRGQQVTLRCSSQSGHNTVSWYQQALGQGPQFIFQYYREEENGRGNFPPRFSGLQFPNYSSELNVNALELDDSALYLCASSLPTTGGTETQYFGPGTRLLVL.

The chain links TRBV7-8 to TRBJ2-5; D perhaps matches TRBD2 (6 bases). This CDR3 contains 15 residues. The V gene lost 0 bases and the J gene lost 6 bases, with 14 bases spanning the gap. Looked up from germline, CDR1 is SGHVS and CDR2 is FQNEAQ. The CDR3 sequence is CASSLAPGGSQTQYF. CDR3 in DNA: TGTGCCAGCAGCTTAGCCCCCGGGGGTTCGCAGACCCAGTACTTC.

In nucleotides, the CDR3 is TGTGCCAGCAGAATTCAGGGGGCAGACGAGCAGTACTTC. Translating gives CASRIQGADEQYF. The rearrangement links TRBV12-3 or TRBV12-4 to TRBJ2-7, with 8 bases that match TRBD1. V lost 6 bases, J lost 5 bases, and 6 bases stayed unmatched. The CDR3 runs to 13 residues.

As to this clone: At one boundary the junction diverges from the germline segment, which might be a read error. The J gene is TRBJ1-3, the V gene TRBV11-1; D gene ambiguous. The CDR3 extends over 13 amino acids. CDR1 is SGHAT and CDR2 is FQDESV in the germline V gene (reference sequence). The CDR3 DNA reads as TGTGCCAGCAGCTTATGGACGGGGAACACCACATATTTT. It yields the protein CASSLWTGNTTYF.

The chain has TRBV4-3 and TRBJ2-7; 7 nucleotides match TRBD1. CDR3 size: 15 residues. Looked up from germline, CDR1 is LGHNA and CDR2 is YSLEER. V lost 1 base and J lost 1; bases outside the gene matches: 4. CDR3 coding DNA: TGCGCCAGCAGCCAAGGGGGGACAGCGTCCTACGAGCAGTACTTC. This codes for CASSQGGTASYEQYF.

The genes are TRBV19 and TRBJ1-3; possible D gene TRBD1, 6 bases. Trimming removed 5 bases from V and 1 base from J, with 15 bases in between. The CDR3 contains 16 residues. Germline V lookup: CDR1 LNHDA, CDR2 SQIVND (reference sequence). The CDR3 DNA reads TGTGCCAGTAGTTCCGGCGGACAGCAATCTGGAAACACCATATATTTT. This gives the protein CASSSGGQQSGNTIYF.

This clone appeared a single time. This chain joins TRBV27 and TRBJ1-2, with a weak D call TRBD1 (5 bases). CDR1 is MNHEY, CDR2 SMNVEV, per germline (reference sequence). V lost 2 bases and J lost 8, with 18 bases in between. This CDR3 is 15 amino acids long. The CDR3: CASSLKGPQPRGYTF. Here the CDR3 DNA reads TGTGCCAGCAGTTTAAAGGGGCCCCAACCTCGGGGCTACACCTTC.

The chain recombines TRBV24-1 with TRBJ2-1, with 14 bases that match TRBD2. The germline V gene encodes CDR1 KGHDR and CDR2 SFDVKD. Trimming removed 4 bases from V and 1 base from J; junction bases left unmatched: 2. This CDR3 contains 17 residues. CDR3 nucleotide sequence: TGTGCCACCAGTGACGGACTAGCGGGAGGATCCTACAATGAGCAGTTCTTC. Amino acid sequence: CATSDGLAGGSYNEQFF.

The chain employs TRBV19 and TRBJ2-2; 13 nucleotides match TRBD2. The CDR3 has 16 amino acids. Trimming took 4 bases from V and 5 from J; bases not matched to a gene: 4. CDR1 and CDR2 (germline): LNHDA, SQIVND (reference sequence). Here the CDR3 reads CASSSGLAGVTGELFF. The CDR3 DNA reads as TGTGCCAGTAGTAGCGGACTAGCGGGAGTAACCGGGGAGCTGTTTTTT. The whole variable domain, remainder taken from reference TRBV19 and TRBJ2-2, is DGGITQSPKYLFRKEGQNVTLSCEQNLNHDAMYWYRQDPGQGLRLIYYSQIVNDFQKGDIAEGYSVSREKKESFPLTVTSAQKNPTAFYLCASSSGLAGVTGELFFGEGSRLTVL.

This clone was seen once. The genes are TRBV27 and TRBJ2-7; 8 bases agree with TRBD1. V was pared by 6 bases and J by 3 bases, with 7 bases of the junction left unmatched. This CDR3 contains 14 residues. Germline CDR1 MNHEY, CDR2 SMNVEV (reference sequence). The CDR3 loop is CASRRQGSVYEQYF. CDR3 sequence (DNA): TGTGCCAGCAGACGACAGGGGTCCGTCTACGAGCAGTACTTC.

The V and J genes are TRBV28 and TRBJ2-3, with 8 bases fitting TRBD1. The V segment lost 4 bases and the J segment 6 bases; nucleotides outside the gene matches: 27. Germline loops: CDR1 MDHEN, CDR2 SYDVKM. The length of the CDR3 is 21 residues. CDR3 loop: CASSSGQDVGWWGPGGDTQYF. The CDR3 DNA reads TGTGCCAGCAGTTCGGGACAGGACGTTGGGTGGTGGGGGCCCGGAGGGGATACGCAGTATTTT.

DNA of the CDR3: TGCGCCAGCAGCCAAGTTTCGGGAAATGAGCAGTTCTTC. Its translation is CASSQVSGNEQFF. The rearrangement uses TRBV4-3 and TRBJ2-1, with D possibly matching TRBD2 (5 bases). V dropped 1 base and J dropped 7 bases, with 8 bases sitting between them. Germline V CDR1 and CDR2: LGHNA, YSLEER. The CDR3 spans 13 residues.

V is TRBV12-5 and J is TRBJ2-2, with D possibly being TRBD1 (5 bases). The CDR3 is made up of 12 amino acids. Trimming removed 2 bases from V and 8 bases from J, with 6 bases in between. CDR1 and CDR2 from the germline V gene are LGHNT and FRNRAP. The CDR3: CASGLKGGELFF. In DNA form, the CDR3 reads TGTGCTAGTGGTTTGAAGGGGGGGGAGCTGTTTTTT.

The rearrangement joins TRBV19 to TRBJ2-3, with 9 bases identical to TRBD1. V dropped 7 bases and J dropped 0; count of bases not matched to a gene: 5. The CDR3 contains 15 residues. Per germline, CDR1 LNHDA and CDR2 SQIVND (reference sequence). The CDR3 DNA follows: TGTGCCAGTAAACAGGGGGCGGGGAGCACAGATACGCAGTATTTT. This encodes CASKQGAGSTDTQYF.

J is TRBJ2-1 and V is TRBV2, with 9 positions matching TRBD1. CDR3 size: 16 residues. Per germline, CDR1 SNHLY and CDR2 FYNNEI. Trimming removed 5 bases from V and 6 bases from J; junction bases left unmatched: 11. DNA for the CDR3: TGTGCCAGCAGTCGCAGGACAGGGGATCAGTCCAATGAGCAGTTCTTC. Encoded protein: CASSRRTGDQSNEQFF.

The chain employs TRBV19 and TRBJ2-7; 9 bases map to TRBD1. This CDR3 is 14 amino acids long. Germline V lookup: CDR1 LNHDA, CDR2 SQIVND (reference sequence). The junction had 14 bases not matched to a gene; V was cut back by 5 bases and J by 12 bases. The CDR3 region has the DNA TGTGCCAGTAGTCCCGGGACAGGGACGACAATTTGGTACTTC. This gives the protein CASSPGTGTTIWYF.

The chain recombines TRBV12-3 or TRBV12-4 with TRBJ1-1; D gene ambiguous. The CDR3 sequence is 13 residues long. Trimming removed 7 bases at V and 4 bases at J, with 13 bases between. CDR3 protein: CASNLPSGTEAFF. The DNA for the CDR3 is TGTGCCAGCAATCTCCCATCAGGCACTGAAGCTTTCTTT.

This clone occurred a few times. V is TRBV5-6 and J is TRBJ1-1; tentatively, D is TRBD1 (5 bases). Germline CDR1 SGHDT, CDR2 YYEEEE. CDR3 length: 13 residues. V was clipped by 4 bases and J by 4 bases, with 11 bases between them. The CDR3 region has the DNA TGTGCCAGCAGCCCCGGCAGGGCCACTGAAGCTTTCTTT. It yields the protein CASSPGRATEAFF.

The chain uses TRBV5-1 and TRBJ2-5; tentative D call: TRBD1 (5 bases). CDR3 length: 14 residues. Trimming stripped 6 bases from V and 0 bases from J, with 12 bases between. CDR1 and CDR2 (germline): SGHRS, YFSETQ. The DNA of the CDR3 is TGCGCCAGCAAACCTGACAGTTACCAAGAGACCCAGTACTTC. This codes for CASKPDSYQETQYF.

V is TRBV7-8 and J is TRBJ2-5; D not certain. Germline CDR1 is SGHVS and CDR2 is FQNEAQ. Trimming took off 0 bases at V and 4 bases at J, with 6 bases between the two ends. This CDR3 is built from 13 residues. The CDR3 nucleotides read TGTGCCAGCAGCTTAGCACTCTCAGAGACCCAGTACTTC. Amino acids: CASSLALSETQYF. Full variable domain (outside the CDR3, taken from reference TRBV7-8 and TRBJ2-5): GAGVSQSPRYKVAKRGQDVALRCDPISGHVSLFWYQQALGQGPEFLTYFQNEAQLDKSGLPSDRFFAERPEGSVSTLKIQRTQQEDSAVYLCASSLALSETQYFGPGTRLLVL.

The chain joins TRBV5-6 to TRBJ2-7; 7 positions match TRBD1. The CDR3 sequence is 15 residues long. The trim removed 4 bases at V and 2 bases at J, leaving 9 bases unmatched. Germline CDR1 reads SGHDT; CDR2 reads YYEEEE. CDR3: CASSPGTERTYEQYF. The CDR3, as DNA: TGTGCCAGCAGCCCTGGGACAGAAAGGACCTACGAGCAGTACTTC.

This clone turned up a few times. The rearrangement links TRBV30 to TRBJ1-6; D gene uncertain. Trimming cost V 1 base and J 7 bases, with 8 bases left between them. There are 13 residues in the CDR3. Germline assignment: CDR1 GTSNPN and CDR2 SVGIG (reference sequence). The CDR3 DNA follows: TGTGCCTGGAGTGCTCGGTCGAATTCACCCCTCCACTTT. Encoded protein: CAWSARSNSPLHF.

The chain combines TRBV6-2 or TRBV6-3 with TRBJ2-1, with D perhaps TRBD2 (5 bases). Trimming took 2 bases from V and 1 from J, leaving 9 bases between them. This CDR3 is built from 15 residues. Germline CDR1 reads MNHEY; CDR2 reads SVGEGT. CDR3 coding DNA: TGTGCCAGCAGTTACGAGGGCTCTTCCTACAATGAGCAGTTCTTC. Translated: CASSYEGSSYNEQFF.

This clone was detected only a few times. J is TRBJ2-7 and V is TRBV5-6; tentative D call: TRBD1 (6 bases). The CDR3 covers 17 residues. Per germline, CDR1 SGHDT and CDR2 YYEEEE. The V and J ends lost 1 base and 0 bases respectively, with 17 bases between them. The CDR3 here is CASSLRRNRAFSYEQYF. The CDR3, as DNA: TGTGCCAGCAGCTTGCGACGGAACAGGGCCTTCTCCTACGAGCAGTACTTC.

The CDR3 DNA is TGTGCCAGCAGCCAAGTCCTCGGGACTAGCGGGGTCTACAATGAGCAGTTCTTC. It specifies CASSQVLGTSGVYNEQFF. The chain has TRBV3-1 (or the pseudogene TRBV3-2) and TRBJ2-1, with TRBD2 matching over 13 bases. Per the germline V gene, CDR1 is LGHDT and CDR2 is YNNKEL (reference sequence). The CDR3 runs to 18 residues. The V segment lost 1 base and the J segment 3 bases; nucleotides outside the gene matches: 6.

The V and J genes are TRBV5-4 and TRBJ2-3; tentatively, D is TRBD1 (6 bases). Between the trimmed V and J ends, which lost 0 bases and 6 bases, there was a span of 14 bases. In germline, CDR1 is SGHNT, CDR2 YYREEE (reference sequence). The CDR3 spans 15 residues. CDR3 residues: CASSLGQGKSDTQYF. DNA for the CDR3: TGTGCCAGCAGCTTGGGTCAGGGGAAGTCGGATACGCAGTATTTT.

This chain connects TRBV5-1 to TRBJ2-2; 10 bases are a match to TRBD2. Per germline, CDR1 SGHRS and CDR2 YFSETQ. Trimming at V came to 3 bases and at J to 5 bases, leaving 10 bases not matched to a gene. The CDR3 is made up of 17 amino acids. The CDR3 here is CASSSILAGRGTGELFF. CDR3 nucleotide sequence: TGCGCCAGCAGCTCAATACTAGCGGGAAGAGGGACCGGGGAGCTGTTTTTT.

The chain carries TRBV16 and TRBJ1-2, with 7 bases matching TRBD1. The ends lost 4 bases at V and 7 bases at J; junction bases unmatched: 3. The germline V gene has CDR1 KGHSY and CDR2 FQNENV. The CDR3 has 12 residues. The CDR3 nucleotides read TGTGCCAGCAGCCGGGGACAGTCTGGCTACACCTTC. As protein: CASSRGQSGYTF.